This T cell receptor (beta chain) was identified during a study of T cell responses to AZD1222 COVID-19 vaccine. Study-wide background: It was second doses at about 4 or about 12 weeks that were pooled. Overall study results and limits: White British donors predominated, females outnumbered males, and clonal diversity was possibly underestimated. A reported finding is that nearly half of spike-specific TCRs target unmutated variant regions. Increases in Spike-specific TCR breadth and depth were seen after two AZD1222 doses.

About this clone itself: Its target is not known.

V lost 5 bases to trimming and J lost 4 bases, with 9 bases between them. The CDR3 consists of 13 residues. CDR1 and CDR2 from the germline V gene are MNHEY and SVGAGI. The method was immunoSEQ multiplex PCR; TCRdb's version includes in-frame clones alone and lacks a portion of them. Of about 140,000 clones listed, over 75% are singletons. The sample in question was peripheral blood, obtained on day 0 of AZD1222 vaccination. The chain joins TRBV6-5 to TRBJ2-1; unclear D gene. This receptor was obtained from an adult in good health. CDR3 nucleotide sequence: TGTGCCAGCAGTACGAGAGGTTACAATGAGCAGTTCTTC. Protein product: CASSTRGYNEQFF.